Below are 2 T cell receptor beta chains sequenced from a single sample in a study of cytomegalovirus exposure and HLA in healthy donors. PCR employed 60 Vbeta and 13 Jbeta primers. Clones were read by immunoSEQ multiplex PCR, and TCRdb kept only the in-frame ones, dropping some. The profile shows about 190,000 clones, roughly 73% of them singletons. Specimen: PBMCs. The receptor set was obtained from a woman aged 30 to 39 in good health and CMV-seropositive.

This clone was seen a handful of times. V gene TRBV4-3 combines with J gene TRBJ2-5; D might be TRBD2 (7 bases). V was cut by 1 base and J by 4 bases, with 13 bases left in between. Germline V CDR1 and CDR2: LGHNA, YSLEER. This CDR3 comprises 15 residues. The CDR3 DNA sequence: TGCGCCAGCAGCCAAGTCAGGGGAGGGTCAGAGACCCAGTACTTC. Its protein product is CASSQVRGGSETQYF.

The chain joins TRBV7-3 to TRBJ2-5; 8 positions match TRBD1. Trimming removed 1 base from V and 0 bases from J; junction bases left unmatched: 1. Germline values: CDR1 SGHTA, CDR2 FQGTGA. The CDR3 runs to 15 residues. The CDR3 sequence is CASSLNRGYQETQYF. The CDR3 nucleotides are TGTGCCAGCAGCTTAAACAGGGGGTACCAAGAGACCCAGTACTTC.